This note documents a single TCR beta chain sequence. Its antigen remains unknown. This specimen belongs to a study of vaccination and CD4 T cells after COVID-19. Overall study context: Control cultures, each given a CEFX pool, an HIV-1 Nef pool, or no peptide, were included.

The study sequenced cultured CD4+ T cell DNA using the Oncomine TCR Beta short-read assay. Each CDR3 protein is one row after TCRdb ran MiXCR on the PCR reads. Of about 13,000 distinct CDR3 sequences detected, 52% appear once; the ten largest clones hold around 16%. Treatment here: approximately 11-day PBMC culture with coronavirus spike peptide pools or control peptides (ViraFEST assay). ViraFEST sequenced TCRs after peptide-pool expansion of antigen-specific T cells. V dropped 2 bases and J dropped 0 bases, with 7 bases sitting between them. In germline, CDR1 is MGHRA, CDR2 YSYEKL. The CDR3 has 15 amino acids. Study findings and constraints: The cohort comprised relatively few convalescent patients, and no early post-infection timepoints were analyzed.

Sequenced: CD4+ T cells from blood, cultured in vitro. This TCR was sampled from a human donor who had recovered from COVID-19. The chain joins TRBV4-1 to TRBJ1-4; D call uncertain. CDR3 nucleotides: TGCGCCAGCAGCCAACGCGTAACAACTAATGAAAAACTGTTTTTT. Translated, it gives CASSQRVTTNEKLFF.